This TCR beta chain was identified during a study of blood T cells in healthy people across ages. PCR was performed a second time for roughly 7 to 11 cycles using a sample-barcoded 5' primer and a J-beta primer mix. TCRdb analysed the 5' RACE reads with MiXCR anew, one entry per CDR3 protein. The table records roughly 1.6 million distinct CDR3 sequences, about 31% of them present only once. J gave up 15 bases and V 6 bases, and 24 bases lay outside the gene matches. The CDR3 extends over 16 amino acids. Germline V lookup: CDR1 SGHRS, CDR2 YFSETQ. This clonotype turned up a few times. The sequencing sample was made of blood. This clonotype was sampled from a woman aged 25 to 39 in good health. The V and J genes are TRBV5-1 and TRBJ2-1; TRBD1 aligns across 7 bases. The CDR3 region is CASTQGSQGLVVSWFF. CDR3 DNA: TGCGCCAGCACCCAGGGGTCACAGGGGCTTGTGGTATCGTGGTTCTTC.